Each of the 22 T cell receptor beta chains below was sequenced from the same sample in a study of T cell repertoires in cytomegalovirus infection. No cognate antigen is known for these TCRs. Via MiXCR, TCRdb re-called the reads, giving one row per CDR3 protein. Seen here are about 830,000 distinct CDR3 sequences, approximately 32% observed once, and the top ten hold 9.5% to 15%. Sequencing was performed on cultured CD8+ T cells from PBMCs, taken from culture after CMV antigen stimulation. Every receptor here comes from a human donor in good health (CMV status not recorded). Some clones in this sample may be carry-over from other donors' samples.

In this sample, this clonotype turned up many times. CDR3 protein: CASSSGTVNSPLHF. Written as DNA, the CDR3 is TGTGCCAGCAGCTCAGGGACAGTTAATTCACCCCTCCACTTT. The genes are TRBV7-2 and TRBJ1-6; TRBD1 matches 7 bases. Germline V gene lookup returns CDR1 SGHTA and CDR2 FQGNSA. The CDR3 contains 14 residues. With 4 bases clipped from V and 6 bases from J, the junction kept 3 bases outside the gene matches.

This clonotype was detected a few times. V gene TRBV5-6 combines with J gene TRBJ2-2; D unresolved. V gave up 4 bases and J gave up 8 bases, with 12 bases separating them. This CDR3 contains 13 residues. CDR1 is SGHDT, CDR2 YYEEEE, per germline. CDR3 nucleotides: TGTGCCAGCAGCCCTGTTGGGCTGGGGGAGCTGTTTTTT. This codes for CASSPVGLGELFF.

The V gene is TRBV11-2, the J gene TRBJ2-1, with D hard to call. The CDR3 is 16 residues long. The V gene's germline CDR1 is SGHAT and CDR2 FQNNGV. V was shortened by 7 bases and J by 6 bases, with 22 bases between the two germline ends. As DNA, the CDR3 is TGTGCCAGCACTGTATTTGACACCGTCGTCTTCAATGAGCAGTTCTTC. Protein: CASTVFDTVVFNEQFF.

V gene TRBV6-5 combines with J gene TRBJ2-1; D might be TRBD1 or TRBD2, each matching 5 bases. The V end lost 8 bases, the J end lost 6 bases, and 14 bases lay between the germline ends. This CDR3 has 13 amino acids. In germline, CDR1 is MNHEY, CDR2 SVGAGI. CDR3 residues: CASGTEAGNEQFF. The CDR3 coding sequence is TGTGCCAGCGGGACGGAGGCCGGCAATGAGCAGTTCTTC.

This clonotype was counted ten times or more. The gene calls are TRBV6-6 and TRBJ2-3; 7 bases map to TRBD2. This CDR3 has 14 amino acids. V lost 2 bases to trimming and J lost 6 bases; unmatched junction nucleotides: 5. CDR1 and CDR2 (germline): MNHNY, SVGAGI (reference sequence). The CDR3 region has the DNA TGTGCCAGCAGTTACGTCGGGGGAGGGGATACGCAGTATTTT. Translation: CASSYVGGGDTQYF.

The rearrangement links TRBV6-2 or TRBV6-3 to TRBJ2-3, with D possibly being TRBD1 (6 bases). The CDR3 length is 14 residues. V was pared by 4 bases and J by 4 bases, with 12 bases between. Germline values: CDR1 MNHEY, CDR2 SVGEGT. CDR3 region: CASSSTGFADTQYF. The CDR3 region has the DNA TGTGCCAGCAGTTCTACAGGGTTCGCAGATACGCAGTATTTT.

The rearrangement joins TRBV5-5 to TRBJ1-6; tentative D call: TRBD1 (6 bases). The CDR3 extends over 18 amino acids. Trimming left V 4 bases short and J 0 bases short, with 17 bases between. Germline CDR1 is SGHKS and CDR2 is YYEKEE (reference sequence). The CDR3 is CASSPRGTQSSYNSPLHF. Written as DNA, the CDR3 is TGTGCCAGCAGCCCGAGAGGGACACAAAGCTCCTATAATTCACCCCTCCACTTT.

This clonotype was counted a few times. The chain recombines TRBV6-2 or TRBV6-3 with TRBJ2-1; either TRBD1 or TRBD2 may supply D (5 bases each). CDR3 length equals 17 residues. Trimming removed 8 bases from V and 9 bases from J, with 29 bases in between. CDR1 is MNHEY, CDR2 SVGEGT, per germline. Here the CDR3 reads CASRLNPRDGATSEQFF. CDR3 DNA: TGTGCCAGCCGCCTAAACCCCCGGGACGGAGCTACAAGTGAGCAGTTCTTC.

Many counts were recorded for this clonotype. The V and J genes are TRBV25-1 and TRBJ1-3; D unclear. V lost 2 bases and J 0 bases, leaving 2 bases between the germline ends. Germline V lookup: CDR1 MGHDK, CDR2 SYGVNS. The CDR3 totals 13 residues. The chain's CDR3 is CASSEGSGNTIYF. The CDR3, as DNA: TGTGCCAGCAGTGAAGGCTCTGGAAACACCATATATTTT.

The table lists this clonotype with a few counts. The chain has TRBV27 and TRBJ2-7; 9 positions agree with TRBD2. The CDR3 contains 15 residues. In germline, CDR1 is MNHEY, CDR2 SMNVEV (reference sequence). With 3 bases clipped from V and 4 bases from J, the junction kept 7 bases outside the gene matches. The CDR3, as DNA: TGTGCCAGCAGTTTGAGAGGCGGGGGGGAATACGAGCAGTACGTC. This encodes CASSLRGGGEYEQYV.

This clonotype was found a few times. In DNA, the CDR3 is TGTGCCAGCAGCCAAGAAGGGGAGGTGGACACTGAAGCTTTCTTT. Its translation: CASSQEGEVDTEAFF. The chain employs TRBV4-2 and TRBJ1-1, with D possibly TRBD1 on 5 matching bases. The V end was cut by 0 bases, the J end by 3 bases, with 11 bases between. In germline, CDR1 is LGHNA, CDR2 YNFKEQ. The CDR3 is 15 amino acids.

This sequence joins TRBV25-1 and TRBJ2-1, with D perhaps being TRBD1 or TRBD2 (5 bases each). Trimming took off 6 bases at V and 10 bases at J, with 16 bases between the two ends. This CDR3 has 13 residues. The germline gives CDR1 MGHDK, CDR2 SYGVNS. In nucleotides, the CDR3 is TGTGCCAGCAGACGGGACGGACCTGTCGAGCAGTTCTTC. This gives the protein CASRRDGPVEQFF. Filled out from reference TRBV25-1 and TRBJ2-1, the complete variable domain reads EADIYQTPRYLVIGTGKKITLECSQTMGHDKMYWYQQDPGMELHLIHYSYGVNSTEKGDLSSESTVSRIRTEHFPLTLESARPSHTSQYLCASRRDGPVEQFFGPGTRLTVL.

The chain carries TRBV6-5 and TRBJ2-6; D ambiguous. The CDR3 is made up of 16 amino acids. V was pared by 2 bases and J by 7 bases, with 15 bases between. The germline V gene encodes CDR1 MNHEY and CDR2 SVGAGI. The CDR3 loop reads CASSYGQARIANVLTF. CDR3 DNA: TGTGCCAGCAGTTACGGGCAGGCCAGGATCGCCAACGTCCTGACTTTC.

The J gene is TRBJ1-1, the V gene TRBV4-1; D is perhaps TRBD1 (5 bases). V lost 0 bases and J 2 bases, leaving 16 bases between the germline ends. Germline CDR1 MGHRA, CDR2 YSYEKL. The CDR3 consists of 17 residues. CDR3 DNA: TGCGCCAGCAGCCAAGATAGGGCGGACACTTTCAACACTGAAGCTTTCTTT. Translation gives CASSQDRADTFNTEAFF.

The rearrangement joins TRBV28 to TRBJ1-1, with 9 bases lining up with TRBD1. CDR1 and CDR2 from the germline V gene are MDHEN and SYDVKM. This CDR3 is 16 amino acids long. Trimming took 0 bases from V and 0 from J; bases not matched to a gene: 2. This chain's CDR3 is CASSLWGQGVNTEAFF. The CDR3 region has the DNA TGTGCCAGCAGTTTATGGGGACAGGGAGTGAACACTGAAGCTTTCTTT.

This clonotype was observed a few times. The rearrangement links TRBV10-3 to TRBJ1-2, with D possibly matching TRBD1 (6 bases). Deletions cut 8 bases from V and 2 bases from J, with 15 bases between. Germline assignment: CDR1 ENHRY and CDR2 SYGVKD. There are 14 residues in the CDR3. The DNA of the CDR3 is TGTGCCATCGAGCCGACAGGCGCAAACTATGGCTACACCTTC. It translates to CAIEPTGANYGYTF.

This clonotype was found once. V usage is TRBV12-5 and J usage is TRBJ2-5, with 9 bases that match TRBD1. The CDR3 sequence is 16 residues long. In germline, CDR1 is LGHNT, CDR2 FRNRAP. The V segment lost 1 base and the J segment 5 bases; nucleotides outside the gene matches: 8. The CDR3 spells CASGLGIQGAWETQYF. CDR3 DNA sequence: TGTGCTAGTGGTTTGGGAATACAGGGGGCATGGGAGACCCAGTACTTC.

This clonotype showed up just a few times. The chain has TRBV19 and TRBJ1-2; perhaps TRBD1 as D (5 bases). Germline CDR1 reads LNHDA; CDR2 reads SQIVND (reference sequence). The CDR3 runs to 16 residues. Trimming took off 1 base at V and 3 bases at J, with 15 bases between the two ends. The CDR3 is CASSIGFGAGDYGYTF. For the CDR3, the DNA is TGTGCCAGTAGTATAGGGTTCGGGGCCGGGGACTATGGCTACACCTTC.

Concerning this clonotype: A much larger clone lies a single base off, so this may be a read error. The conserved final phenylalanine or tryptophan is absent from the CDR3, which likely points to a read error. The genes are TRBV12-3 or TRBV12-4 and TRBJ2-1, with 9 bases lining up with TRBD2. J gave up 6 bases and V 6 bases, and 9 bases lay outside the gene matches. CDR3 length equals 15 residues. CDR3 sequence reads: CASRSPSGAINEQFL. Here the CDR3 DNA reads TGTGCCAGCAGGTCTCCTAGCGGGGCGATCAATGAGCAGTTCCTC.

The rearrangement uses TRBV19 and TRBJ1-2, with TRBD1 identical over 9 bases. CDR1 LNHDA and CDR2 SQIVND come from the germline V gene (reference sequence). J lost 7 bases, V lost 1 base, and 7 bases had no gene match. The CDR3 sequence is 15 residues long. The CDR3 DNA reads TGTGCCAGTAGTATAGCTTTGGGACAGGGATTTGGCTACACCTTC. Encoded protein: CASSIALGQGFGYTF.

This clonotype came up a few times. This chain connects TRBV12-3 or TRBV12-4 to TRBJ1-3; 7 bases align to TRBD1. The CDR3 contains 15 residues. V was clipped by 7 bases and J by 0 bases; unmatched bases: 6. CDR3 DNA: TGTGCCAGCAAACTGGACAGGAACTCTGGAAACACCATATATTTT. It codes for CASKLDRNSGNTIYF.

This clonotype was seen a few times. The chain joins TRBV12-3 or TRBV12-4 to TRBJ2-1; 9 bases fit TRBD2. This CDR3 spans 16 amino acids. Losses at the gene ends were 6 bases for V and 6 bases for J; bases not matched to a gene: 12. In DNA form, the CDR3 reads TGTGCCAGCAGACCCCGGACTAGCGTCTCTGGCAATGAGCAGTTCTTC. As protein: CASRPRTSVSGNEQFF.